This T cell receptor beta chain was identified in a study of blood T cell repertoires in COVID-19. The overall study: The study drew acute and convalescent COVID-19 samples from the United States, Italy and Spain.

Original processing methods: Reference gene primer amplification gave estimated nucleated cell counts. TCRdb's table, derived via immunoSEQ multiplex PCR, lists solely in-frame clones and lacks some. D and trimming were read from the DNA, whereas the V and J calls and clone size are those reported in that table. The sample lists approximately 22,000 clones, more than 85% occurring once. The CDR3 runs to 14 residues. The V end lost 6 bases, the J end lost 6 bases, and 18 bases lay between the germline ends. Germline CDR1 and CDR2: SQVTM and ANQGSEA. Sequencing used peripheral blood. The chain carries TRBV29-1 and TRBJ2-4; D might be TRBD1 (6 bases). The sequence came from a woman between 65 and 79 years old with active COVID-19. The CDR3 protein is CSVQMTGRGNIQYF. DNA of the CDR3: TGCAGCGTCCAAATGACAGGCCGGGGAAACATTCAGTACTTC.